Following are 3 T cell receptor beta chains from one sample sequenced in a study of early T cells in non-severe SARS-CoV-2 infection. TCRdb used MiXCR to reprocess the 5' RACE reads, holding one entry per CDR3 protein. Of 110,000 or so distinct CDR3 sequences in the sample, around an eighth were seen once. Sample: whole blood. The receptors shown here come from an adult who was a healthcare worker with PCR-confirmed SARS-CoV-2 infection or an uninfected control (not recorded which).

This clonotype was seen many times. The chain links TRBV10-3 to TRBJ2-7; 10 bases map to TRBD1. Looked up from germline, CDR1 is ENHRY and CDR2 is SYGVKD. There are 16 residues in the CDR3. J gave up 4 bases and V 0 bases, and 6 bases lay outside the gene matches. CDR3 in DNA: TGTGCCATCAGTGAGTCTGACAGGGGGCTGAAGTACGAGCAGTACTTC. Translated, it gives CAISESDRGLKYEQYF.

This clonotype was recorded a few times. The junction departs from germline at one end; a sequencing error may be responsible. V is TRBV29-1 and J is TRBJ1-1, with 9 bases lining up with TRBD1. There are 11 residues in the CDR3. Germline CDR1 is SQVTM and CDR2 is ANQGSEA. CDR3 sequence reads: CSVDRGAEVFF. For the CDR3, the DNA is TGCAGCGTGGACAGGGGTGCTGAAGTTTTCTTT.

This clonotype has more than one count but fewer than ten. V gene TRBV6-5 combines with J gene TRBJ1-4; perhaps TRBD1 as D (5 bases). The ends were cut back, 4 bases at V and 8 bases at J, with 14 bases in the middle. CDR3 length: 14 amino acids. Germline assignment: CDR1 MNHEY and CDR2 SVGAGI. The CDR3 is CASSSSTVAEKLFF. The CDR3 coding sequence is TGTGCCAGCAGTTCGTCGACAGTCGCGGAAAAACTGTTTTTT.